This record covers a single T cell receptor (beta chain). V dropped 2 bases and J dropped 0 bases, with 10 bases sitting between them. The CDR3 consists of 15 residues. Germline CDR1 and CDR2: SEHNR and FQNEAQ (reference sequence). This specimen comes from a study of blood T cell repertoires in COVID-19. Study-level information: The United States, Italy and Spain were the sources of the acute and convalescent COVID-19 samples. Sample material is recorded as cDNA or gDNA derived from T cells, B-cell-depleted T cells, or PBMCs.

Per the authors' pipeline: Reference gene primer amplification gave estimated nucleated cell counts. Clones were read by immunoSEQ multiplex PCR, and TCRdb kept only the in-frame ones, dropping some. From that table come the V and J calls and clone size; the DNA was used to work out D and trimming. The sample lists a few hundred thousand clones, roughly 80% occurring once. The chain recombines TRBV7-9 with TRBJ1-2, with D possibly being TRBD1 (6 bases). Sequenced: peripheral blood. The sequence came from a woman between 45 and 60 years old with active or convalescent COVID-19. The CDR3 protein is CASSLTTGTNYGYTF. Here the CDR3 DNA reads TGTGCCAGCAGCTTAACTACAGGGACTAACTATGGCTACACCTTC. Filled out from reference TRBV7-9 and TRBJ1-2, the complete variable domain reads DTGVSQNPRHKITKRGQNVTFRCDPISEHNRLYWYRQTLGQGPEFLTYFQNEAQLEKSRLLSDRFSAERPKGSFSTLEIQRTEQGDSAMYLCASSLTTGTNYGYTFGSGTRLTVV.